The text below deals with one T cell receptor (beta chain). Its antigen is unidentified. The germline gene is not matched at one end of the junction; a read error may be the cause. The CDR3 totals 15 residues. This specimen belongs to a study of T-cell reconstitution after alpha-beta-depleted transplantation in children. Study-wide results and caveats: Roughly two months post-transplant, alpha-beta T cells reportedly originated from several hundred graft clones that had expanded. T-cell counts and diversity were attributed mostly to newly produced T cells one year after transplant. High day-60 TCRbeta diversity in some patients came from surviving recipient T cells and thymic progenitors.

Unique molecular identifiers were used to barcode this TCRbeta library. TCRdb reprocessed the PCR reads with MiXCR, giving one entry per CDR3 protein. The sample contains hundreds of thousands of distinct CDR3 sequences, about 24% of which appear only once. This specimen consisted of PBMCs, mostly from graft donor cells, obtained 360 days after TCRalphabeta/CD19-depleted stem cell transplant. The V gene is TRBV7-1, the J gene TRBJ1-2; 7 bases are shared with TRBD1. TRBV7-1 is classed as an ORF, of uncertain function. The sequence was collected from a female patient younger than 10 who had a stem cell transplant for congenital amegakaryocytic thrombocytopenia, so the T cells may come from the graft donor. As DNA, the CDR3 is TGTGCCAGCAGCTATTACAGGGGATTTAACTATGCCTACACCTTC. It encodes CASSYYRGFNYAYTF.